Below, 24 T cell receptor beta chains from the same sample are listed, as sequenced in a study of T-cell memory formation after mild COVID-19. Each CDR3 protein is one row after TCRdb ran MiXCR on the 5' RACE reads. Of around 150,000 distinct CDR3 sequences listed, 25% to 40% are singletons. What was sequenced was PBMCs or a T cell subset sorted from them (not recorded which). These receptor sequences come from an adult woman who had mild COVID-19 (a few samples of this study predate the infection). Cell type and time point are not known.

A few counts support this clonotype. The chain carries TRBV3-1 and TRBJ1-1; the match to TRBD1 covers 11 bases. V shed 6 bases and J 5 bases; nucleotides not matched to a gene: 5. The V gene's germline CDR1 is LGHDT and CDR2 YNNKEL (reference sequence). The CDR3 consists of 14 residues. The CDR3 protein is CASRGTGGRTEAFF. The CDR3 DNA reads as TGTGCCAGCAGGGGGACAGGGGGAAGGACTGAAGCTTTCTTT.

This clonotype turned up a few times. This chain connects TRBV27 to TRBJ2-7, with D perhaps matching TRBD1 or TRBD2 (7 bases each). Trimming pared 4 bases from V and 6 bases from J, leaving 16 bases between. This CDR3 spans 14 amino acids. CDR1 and CDR2 from the germline V gene are MNHEY and SMNVEV (reference sequence). The CDR3 DNA reads as TGTGCCAGCAGTTCAGCGGGACAGCTTACCGAGCAGTACTTC. Amino acids: CASSSAGQLTEQYF.

This clonotype showed up just a few times. The V and J genes are TRBV4-1 and TRBJ1-5; unclear D gene. The CDR3 contains 15 residues. Germline CDR1 and CDR2: MGHRA and YSYEKL. V lost 1 base to trimming and J lost 0 bases, with 7 bases between them. CDR3 nucleotide sequence: TGCGCCAGCAGCCAAGGAGACGTTAGCAATCAGCCCCAGCATTTT. It is translated as CASSQGDVSNQPQHF.

A few counts support this clonotype. The genes are TRBV3-1 and TRBJ1-6; D is perhaps TRBD1 (5 bases). V dropped 0 bases and J dropped 9 bases, with 9 bases sitting between them. This CDR3 has 14 residues. CDR1 and CDR2 (germline): LGHDT, YNNKEL (reference sequence). CDR3 region: CASSQDMGVSPLHF. The DNA of the CDR3 is TGTGCCAGCAGCCAAGATATGGGGGTTTCACCCCTCCACTTT.

V is TRBV10-3 and J is TRBJ2-7; 7 bases map to TRBD1. The CDR3 length is 14 residues. CDR1 is ENHRY and CDR2 is SYGVKD in the germline V gene. The V segment lost 6 bases and the J segment 6 bases; nucleotides outside the gene matches: 11. The CDR3 coding sequence is TGTGCCATCAGGGGGACAGCCCGAGGTGGCGAGCAGTACTTC. Amino acids: CAIRGTARGGEQYF.

This clonotype came up a few times. The CDR3 region has the DNA TGCGCCAGCAGCCAAGAGGGTTATGGTTCTGGAAACACCATATATTTT. Amino acids: CASSQEGYGSGNTIYF. V gene TRBV4-1 combines with J gene TRBJ1-3, with no clear D. Per the germline V gene, CDR1 is MGHRA and CDR2 is YSYEKL. The CDR3 spans 16 residues. The V end was cut by 0 bases, the J end by 1 base, with 10 bases between.

The rearrangement uses TRBV29-1 and TRBJ1-2; D gene ambiguous. CDR3 length equals 11 residues. V dropped 7 bases and J dropped 0 bases, with 6 bases sitting between them. The V gene's germline CDR1 is SQVTM and CDR2 ANQGSEA. The DNA for the CDR3 is TGCAGCGCCGGCCCTAACTATGGCTACACCTTC. The encoded protein is CSAGPNYGYTF. Drawing the rest from reference TRBV29-1 and TRBJ1-2, the complete variable domain is SAVISQKPSRDICQRGTSLTIQCQVDSQVTMMFWYRQQPGQSLTLIATANQGSEATYESGFVIDKFPISRPNLTFSTLTVSNMSPEDSSIYLCSAGPNYGYTFGSGTRLTVV.

The chain recombines TRBV24-1 with TRBJ2-3; TRBD2 matches at 8 bases. The CDR3 length is 14 residues. Trimming at V came to 7 bases and at J to 5 bases, leaving 7 bases not matched to a gene. Germline V gives CDR1 KGHDR, CDR2 SFDVKD. The CDR3, as DNA: TGTGCCACCAGCGCTCGCGGGAGGATAGATACGCAGTATTTT. Translating it yields CATSARGRIDTQYF.

V usage is TRBV7-8 and J usage is TRBJ1-2; D gene ambiguous. Trimming left V 1 base short and J 3 bases short, with 18 bases between. The CDR3 length is 17 residues. Germline CDR1 is SGHVS and CDR2 is FQNEAQ. CDR3 sequence: CASSLGTIGSQYYGYTF. CDR3 nucleotide sequence: TGTGCCAGCAGCTTAGGAACTATAGGGTCGCAATACTATGGCTACACCTTC.

V is TRBV6-5 and J is TRBJ1-1; D unresolved. The V gene lost 2 bases and the J gene lost 3 bases, with 10 bases spanning the gap. This CDR3 region has 14 residues. The germline CDR1 and CDR2 sequences are MNHEY and SVGAGI. The CDR3 coding sequence is TGTGCCAGCAGTTACCAAAGGGATTACACTGAAGCTTTCTTT. Protein product: CASSYQRDYTEAFF.

The rearrangement joins TRBV6-2 or TRBV6-3 to TRBJ2-1, with D perhaps TRBD2 (6 bases). Germline values: CDR1 MNHEY, CDR2 SVGEGT. V shed 8 bases and J shed 5 bases, with 13 bases lying between them. The CDR3 consists of 13 residues. The DNA for the CDR3 is TGTGCCAGCTCACTAGCCAGACACAATGAGCAGTTCTTC. Translation gives CASSLARHNEQFF.

This clonotype showed up just a few times. The chain is built from TRBV5-1 and TRBJ2-7; possible D gene TRBD2, 5 bases. V was clipped by 2 bases and J by 5 bases, with 11 bases between them. The germline gives CDR1 SGHRS, CDR2 YFSETQ. This CDR3 region has 13 residues. The CDR3 DNA is TGCGCCAGCAGCTTCTCCGGGAATAACGAGCAGTACTTC. It translates to CASSFSGNNEQYF.

This clonotype was found a few times. The chain combines TRBV11-2 with TRBJ2-4; 7 nucleotides match TRBD2. This CDR3 has 15 residues. The germline CDR1 and CDR2 sequences are SGHAT and FQNNGV. V was clipped by 5 bases and J by 9 bases; unmatched bases: 13. This CDR3 is CASSQRDSLWGIQYF. The CDR3 nucleotides are TGTGCCAGCAGCCAGCGGGACTCCCTTTGGGGCATTCAGTACTTC.

This clonotype has a handful of counts. V usage is TRBV27 and J usage is TRBJ1-2; tentatively, D is TRBD1 (6 bases). CDR3 size: 16 residues. Germline V gives CDR1 MNHEY, CDR2 SMNVEV (reference sequence). The ends were cut back, 1 base at V and 4 bases at J, with 16 bases in the middle. CDR3 in DNA: TGTGCCAGCAGTTTATATGCTACAGGGAGCACCTATGGCTACACCTTC. It is translated as CASSLYATGSTYGYTF.

The chain couples TRBV5-1 to TRBJ2-3, with TRBD2 matching over 9 bases. This CDR3 is built from 16 residues. CDR1 is SGHRS, CDR2 YFSETQ, per germline. J gave up 2 bases and V 0 bases, and 4 bases lay outside the gene matches. CDR3 sequence: CASSLEGGGVTDTQYF. In nucleotides, the CDR3 is TGCGCCAGCAGCTTGGAAGGCGGGGGGGTCACAGATACGCAGTATTTT.

The sample holds many counts of this clonotype. The chain uses TRBV20-1 and TRBJ2-7, with D perhaps matching TRBD2 (6 bases). Germline values: CDR1 DFQATT, CDR2 SNEGSKA (reference sequence). This CDR3 contains 14 residues. Trimming cost V 5 bases and J 7 bases, with 21 bases left between them. DNA of the CDR3: TGCAGTGCTCAATACCGGGGCCCGGCGGGAGAGCAGTACTTC. It yields the protein CSAQYRGPAGEQYF.

V is TRBV25-1 and J is TRBJ1-5; D perhaps matches TRBD1 (6 bases). With 6 bases removed from V and 4 bases from J, the gap between germline ends came to 13 bases. CDR3 size: 14 residues. From germline, CDR1 is MGHDK and CDR2 SYGVNS. The CDR3 nucleotides read TGTGCCAGCAGGCAGGCAGGGGTGAATCAGCCCCAGCATTTT. Residues: CASRQAGVNQPQHF.

This clonotype showed up many times. This rearrangement joins TRBV9 to TRBJ2-3, with D unresolved. The germline V and J ends were trimmed by 0 bases and 4 bases, with 3 bases remaining between them. Germline assignment: CDR1 SGDLS and CDR2 YYNGEE. CDR3 size: 12 residues. CDR3 nucleotides: TGTGCCAGCAGCGTAGATTCAGATACGCAGTATTTT. Residues: CASSVDSDTQYF.

The chain links TRBV5-1 to TRBJ2-7; TRBD1 agrees at 7 bases. The ends lost 4 bases at V and 0 bases at J; junction bases unmatched: 10. The CDR3 sequence is 16 residues long. The germline CDR1 and CDR2 sequences are SGHRS and YFSETQ. CDR3 region: CASSTSLDRSSYEQYF. The CDR3 nucleotides are TGCGCCAGCAGCACGTCCCTGGACAGGAGCTCCTACGAGCAGTACTTC.

This chain joins TRBV6-5 and TRBJ2-1; 10 positions agree with TRBD2. V lost 0 bases to trimming and J lost 9 bases; unmatched junction nucleotides: 8. Per the germline V gene, CDR1 is MNHEY and CDR2 is SVGAGI. The CDR3 covers 16 residues. CDR3 sequence reads: CASSYSRLAGSGEQFF. CDR3 sequence (DNA): TGTGCCAGCAGTTACTCGAGACTAGCGGGTTCGGGTGAGCAGTTCTTC.

This clonotype was observed a handful of times. In DNA, the CDR3 is TGCAGCGTCGGACCGCTTACCGGGACAATCTACACTGAAGCTTTCTTT. This gives the protein CSVGPLTGTIYTEAFF. This rearrangement joins TRBV29-1 to TRBJ1-1; tentative D call: TRBD1 (6 bases). V shed 6 bases and J shed 3 bases, with 23 bases lying between them. The germline V gene encodes CDR1 SQVTM and CDR2 ANQGSEA. The length of the CDR3 is 16 residues.

This clonotype has just a few counts. This sequence joins TRBV29-1 and TRBJ1-1; tentatively, D is TRBD1 (5 bases). CDR1 and CDR2 from the germline V gene are SQVTM and ANQGSEA. V lost 5 bases and J lost 11, with 18 bases in between. The CDR3 spans 12 residues. CDR3 residues: CSVRDSLGEAFF. The CDR3 nucleotides are TGCAGCGTTCGGGACTCCCTAGGGGAGGCTTTCTTT.

This clonotype was found a few times. The chain couples TRBV7-9 to TRBJ2-1; TRBD1 agrees at 7 bases. The CDR3 sequence is 15 residues long. V trimming: 1 base; J trimming: 5 bases; junction bases outside the gene matches: 5. Germline lookup yields CDR1 SEHNR and CDR2 FQNEAQ (reference sequence). The CDR3 nucleotides read TGTGCCAGCAGCTTAGGCAGGGGGAACCACAATGAGCAGTTCTTC. Protein product: CASSLGRGNHNEQFF. Full variable domain (rest looked up from reference TRBV7-9 and TRBJ2-1): DTGVSQNPRHKITKRGQNVTFRCDPISEHNRLYWYRQTLGQGPEFLTYFQNEAQLEKSRLLSDRFSAERPKGSFSTLEIQRTEQGDSAMYLCASSLGRGNHNEQFFGPGTRLTVL.

This clonotype turned up a few times. J is TRBJ2-3 and V is TRBV7-6; 10 positions agree with TRBD2. Germline V CDR1 and CDR2: SGHVS, FNYEAQ. The CDR3 contains 16 residues. The V and J ends lost 4 bases and 2 bases, in that order; junction bases with no gene match: 6. CDR3 in DNA: TGTGCCAGCAGCTCTCGGACTAGCGGATACACAGATACGCAGTATTTT. Translating gives CASSSRTSGYTDTQYF.